The clone carrying this TCR beta chain has a count of ten or more. The antigen is unknown. V was shortened by 0 bases and J by 7 bases, with 11 bases between the two germline ends. The germline gives CDR1 SGHRS, CDR2 YFSETQ. The CDR3 totals 13 residues. This sample is part of a study of metastatic and nonmetastatic thyroid tumors. Study information: Malignant and benign thyroid patients had repertoires compared in peripheral blood and tumor or nodule tissue. Broader study findings: When malignant thyroid tumors were compared with benign nodules, TCR beta diversity was reportedly significantly higher in the malignant tumors. This held in both blood and tumor samples.

Authors' methods: Differences in CDR3 between clinicopathological groups were drawn on to build a classifier intended to discriminate distant-metastatic papillary thyroid cancer patients. MiXCR re-clonotyped the PCR reads for TCRdb. The V and J calls were determined by TCRdb, not by the authors. This repertoire shows over 70,000 clones, roughly 18% found once; its top ten account for 9.5% to 15%. No patient had received any treatment before thyroid surgery. Sequencing used blood. The receptor was derived from a female donor with papillary thyroid cancer or a benign thyroid nodule (not recorded which). Some clones in this sample may be carry-over from other donors' samples. The chain is built from TRBV5-1 and TRBJ2-7; D unclear. For the CDR3, the DNA is TGCGCCAGCAGCTTGGGATCTGCCAGGGAGCAGTACTTC. Its protein product is CASSLGSAREQYF.